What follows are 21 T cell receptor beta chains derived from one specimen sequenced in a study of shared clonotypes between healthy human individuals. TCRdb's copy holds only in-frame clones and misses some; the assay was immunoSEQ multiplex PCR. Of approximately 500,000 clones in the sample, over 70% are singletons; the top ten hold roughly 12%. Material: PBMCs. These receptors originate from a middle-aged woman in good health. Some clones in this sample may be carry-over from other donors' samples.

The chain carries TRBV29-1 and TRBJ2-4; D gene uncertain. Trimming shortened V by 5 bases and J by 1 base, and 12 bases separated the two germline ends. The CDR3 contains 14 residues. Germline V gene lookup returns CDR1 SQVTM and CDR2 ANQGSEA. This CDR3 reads CSVNSPVAKNIQYF. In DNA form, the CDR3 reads TGCAGCGTTAACAGCCCAGTTGCCAAAAACATTCAGTACTTC.

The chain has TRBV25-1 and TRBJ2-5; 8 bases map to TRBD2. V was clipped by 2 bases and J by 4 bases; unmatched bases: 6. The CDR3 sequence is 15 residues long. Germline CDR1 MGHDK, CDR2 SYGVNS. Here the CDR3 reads CASSEGLAGLETQYF. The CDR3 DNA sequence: TGTGCCAGCAGTGAAGGACTAGCTGGTTTAGAGACCCAGTACTTC.

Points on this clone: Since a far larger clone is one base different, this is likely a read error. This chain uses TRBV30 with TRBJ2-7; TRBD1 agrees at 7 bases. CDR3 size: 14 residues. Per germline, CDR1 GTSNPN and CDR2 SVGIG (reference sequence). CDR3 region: CTWSVETGHYEQYF. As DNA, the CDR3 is TGTACCTGGAGTGTGGAGACAGGGCATTACGAGCAGTACTTC.

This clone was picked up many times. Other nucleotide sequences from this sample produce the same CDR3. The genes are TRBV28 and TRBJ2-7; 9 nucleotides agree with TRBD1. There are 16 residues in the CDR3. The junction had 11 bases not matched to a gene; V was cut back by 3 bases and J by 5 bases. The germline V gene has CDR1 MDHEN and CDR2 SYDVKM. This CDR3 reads CASSFVAGQGLNEQYF. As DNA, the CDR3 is TGTGCCAGCAGTTTTGTTGCCGGACAGGGGTTGAACGAGCAGTACTTC.

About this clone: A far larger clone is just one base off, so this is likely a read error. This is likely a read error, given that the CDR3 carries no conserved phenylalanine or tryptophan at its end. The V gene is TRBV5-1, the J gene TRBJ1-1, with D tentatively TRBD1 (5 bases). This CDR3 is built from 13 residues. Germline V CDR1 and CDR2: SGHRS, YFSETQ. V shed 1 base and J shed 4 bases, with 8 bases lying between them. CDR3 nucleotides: TGCGCCAGCAGCTTGAGGGGCGGCACTGAAGCTTTCATT. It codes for CASSLRGGTEAFI.

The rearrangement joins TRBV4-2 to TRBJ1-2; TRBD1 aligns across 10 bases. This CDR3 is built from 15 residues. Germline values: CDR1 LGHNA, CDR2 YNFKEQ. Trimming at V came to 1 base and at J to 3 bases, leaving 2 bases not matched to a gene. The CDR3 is CASSQAGQGDYGYTF. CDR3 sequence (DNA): TGTGCCAGCAGCCAAGCCGGACAGGGGGACTATGGCTACACCTTC.

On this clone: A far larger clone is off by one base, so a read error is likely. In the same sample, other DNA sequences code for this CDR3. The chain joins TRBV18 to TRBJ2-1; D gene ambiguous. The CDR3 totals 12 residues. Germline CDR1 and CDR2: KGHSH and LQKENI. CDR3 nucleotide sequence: TGCGCCAGCTCACCACTACCGTATGAGCAGTTCTTC. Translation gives CASSPLPYEQFF.

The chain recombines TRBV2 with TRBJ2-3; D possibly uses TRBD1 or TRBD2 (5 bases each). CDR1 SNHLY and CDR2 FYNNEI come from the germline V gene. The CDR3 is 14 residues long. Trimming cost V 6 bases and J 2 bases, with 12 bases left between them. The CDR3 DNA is TGTGCCAGCAGCTGGGACGCATTCACAGATACGCAGTATTTT. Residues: CASSWDAFTDTQYF.

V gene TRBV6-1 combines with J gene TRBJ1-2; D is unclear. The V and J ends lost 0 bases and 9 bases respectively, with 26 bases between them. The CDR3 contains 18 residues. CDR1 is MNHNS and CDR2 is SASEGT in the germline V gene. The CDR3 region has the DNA TGTGCCAGCAGTGAAGCCCTCAGAGCGCTGTTAGTGGGCGTTTGCTACACCTTC. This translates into CASSEALRALLVGVCYTF.

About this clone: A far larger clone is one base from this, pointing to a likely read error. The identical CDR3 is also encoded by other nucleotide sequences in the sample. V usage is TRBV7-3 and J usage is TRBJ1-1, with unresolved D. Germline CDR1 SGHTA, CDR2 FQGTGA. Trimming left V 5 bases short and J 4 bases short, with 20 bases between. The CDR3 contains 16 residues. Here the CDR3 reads CASSPSPTAASTEAFF. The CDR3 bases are TGTGCCAGCAGCCCATCCCCGACTGCAGCGAGCACTGAAGCTTTCTTT.

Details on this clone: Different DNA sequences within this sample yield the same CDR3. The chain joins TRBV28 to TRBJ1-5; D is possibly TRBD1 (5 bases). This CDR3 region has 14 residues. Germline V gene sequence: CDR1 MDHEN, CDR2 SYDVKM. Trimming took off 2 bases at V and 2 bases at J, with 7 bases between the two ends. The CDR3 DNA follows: TGTGCCAGCAGTTTACCGGGGGGCAATCAGCCCCAGCATTTT. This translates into CASSLPGGNQPQHF.

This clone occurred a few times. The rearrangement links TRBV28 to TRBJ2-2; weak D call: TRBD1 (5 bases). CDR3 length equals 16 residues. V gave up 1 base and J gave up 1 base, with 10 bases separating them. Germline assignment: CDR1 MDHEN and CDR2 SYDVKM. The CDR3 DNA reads TGTGCCAGCAGTTTATCAGTCGGACAGAACACCGGGGAGCTGTTTTTT. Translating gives CASSLSVGQNTGELFF.

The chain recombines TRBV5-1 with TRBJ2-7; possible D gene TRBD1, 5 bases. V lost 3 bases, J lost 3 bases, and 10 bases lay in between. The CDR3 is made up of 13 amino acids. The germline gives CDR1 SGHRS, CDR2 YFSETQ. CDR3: CASSSTAIYEQYF. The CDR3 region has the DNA TGCGCCAGCAGCTCGACAGCTATCTACGAGCAGTACTTC.

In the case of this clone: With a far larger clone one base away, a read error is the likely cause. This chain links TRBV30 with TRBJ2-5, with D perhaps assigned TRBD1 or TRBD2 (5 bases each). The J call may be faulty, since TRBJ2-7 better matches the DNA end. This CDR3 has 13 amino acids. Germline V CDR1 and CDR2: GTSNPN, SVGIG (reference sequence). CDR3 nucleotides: TGTGCCTGGGAGGGTCCCTTTAGGGGCGAGCAGTACTTC. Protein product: CAWEGPFRGEQYF.

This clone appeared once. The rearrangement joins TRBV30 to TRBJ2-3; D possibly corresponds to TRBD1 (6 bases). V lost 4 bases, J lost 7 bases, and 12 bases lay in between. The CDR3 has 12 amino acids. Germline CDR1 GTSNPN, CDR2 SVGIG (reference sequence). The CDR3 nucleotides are TGTGCCTGGACGGGACATGACAATACGCAGTATTTT. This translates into CAWTGHDNTQYF. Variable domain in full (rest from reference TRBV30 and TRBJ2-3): SQTIHQWPATLVQPVGSPLSLECTVEGTSNPNLYWYRQAAGRGLQLLFYSVGIGQISSEVPQNLSASRPQDRQFILSSKKLLLSDSGFYLCAWTGHDNTQYFGPGTRLTVL.

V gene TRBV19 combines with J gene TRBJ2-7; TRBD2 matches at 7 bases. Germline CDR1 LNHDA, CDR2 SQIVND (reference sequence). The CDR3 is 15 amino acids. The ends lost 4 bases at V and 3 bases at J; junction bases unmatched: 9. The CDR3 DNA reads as TGTGCCAGTAGTACCTCCTCCGCGGGAGTCTACGAGCAGTACTTC. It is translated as CASSTSSAGVYEQYF.

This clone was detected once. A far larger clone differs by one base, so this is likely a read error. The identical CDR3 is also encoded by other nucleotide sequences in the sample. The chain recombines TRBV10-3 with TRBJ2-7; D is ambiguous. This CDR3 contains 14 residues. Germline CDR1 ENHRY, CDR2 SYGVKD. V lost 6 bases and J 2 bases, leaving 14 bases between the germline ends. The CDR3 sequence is CAIRGGIQTYEQYF. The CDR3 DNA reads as TGTGCCATCAGGGGTGGGATCCAGACCTACGAGCAGTACTTC.

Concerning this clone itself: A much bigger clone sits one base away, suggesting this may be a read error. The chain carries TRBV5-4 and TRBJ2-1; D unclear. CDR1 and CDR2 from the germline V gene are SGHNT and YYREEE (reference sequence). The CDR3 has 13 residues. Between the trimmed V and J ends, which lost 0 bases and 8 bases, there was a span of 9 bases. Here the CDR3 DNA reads TGTGCCAGCAGCTTGGTGGGGTCGGATGAGCAGTTCTTC. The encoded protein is CASSLVGSDEQFF.

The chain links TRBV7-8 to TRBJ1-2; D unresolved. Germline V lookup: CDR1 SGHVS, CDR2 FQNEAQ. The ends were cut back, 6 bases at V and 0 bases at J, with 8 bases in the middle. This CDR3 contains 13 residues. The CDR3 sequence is CASRIKPNYGYTF. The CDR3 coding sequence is TGTGCCAGCAGAATCAAACCTAACTATGGCTACACCTTC.

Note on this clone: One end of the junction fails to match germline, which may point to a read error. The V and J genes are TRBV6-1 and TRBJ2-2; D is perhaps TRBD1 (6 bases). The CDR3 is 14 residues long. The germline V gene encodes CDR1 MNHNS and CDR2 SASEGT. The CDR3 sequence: CASGLLGDTGELLF. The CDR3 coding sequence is TGTGCCAGCGGTCTTTTGGGGGACACCGGGGAGCTGCTTTTT.

This CDR3 is CASRRTSGYTGELFF. The CDR3 DNA reads TGTGCCAGCAGAAGGACTAGCGGGTACACCGGGGAGCTGTTTTTT. The chain recombines TRBV6-6 with TRBJ2-2; 11 positions match TRBD2. In germline, CDR1 is MNHNY, CDR2 SVGAGI (reference sequence). The V and J ends lost 6 bases and 3 bases, in that order; junction bases with no gene match: 3. The CDR3 consists of 15 residues.